These 10 T cell receptor beta chains were sequenced from one sample in a study of OX40 agonist ivuxolimab in advanced cancers. The table came from immunoSEQ multiplex PCR; TCRdb's copy has only in-frame clones and leaves some out. In the table there are about 71,000 clones, more than 80% of which are singletons. Sequences were derived from CD4+ or CD8+ T cells sorted from blood, sampled in a trial of the OX40 agonist ivuxolimab. These TCRs come from an adult with an advanced solid tumor such as melanoma, head and neck, liver or kidney cancer.

The chain uses TRBV28 and TRBJ2-1, with 7 bases aligning to TRBD2. Germline V gives CDR1 MDHEN, CDR2 SYDVKM. CDR3 length: 15 residues. The V gene end was trimmed by 5 bases and the J gene end by 8 bases; junction bases not matched to a gene: 12. The CDR3 DNA follows: TGTGCCAGCAGTCGAGCGGGATGGGGGATGCATGAGCAGTTCTTC. Its protein product is CASSRAGWGMHEQFF.

This clone came up once. This chain uses TRBV6-5 with TRBJ1-4, with D perhaps matching TRBD1 (6 bases). Per the germline V gene, CDR1 is MNHEY and CDR2 is SVGAGI. V lost 5 bases, J lost 8 bases, and 12 bases lay in between. The length of the CDR3 is 13 residues. CDR3 sequence (DNA): TGTGCCAGCAGTATACAGGGCGGGGAAAAACTGTTTTTT. Translating it yields CASSIQGGEKLFF.

The V and J genes are TRBV19 and TRBJ1-5; TRBD1 matches at 8 bases. The length of the CDR3 is 15 residues. CDR1 and CDR2 (germline): LNHDA, SQIVND (reference sequence). Trimming removed 1 base from V and 6 bases from J; junction bases left unmatched: 5. CDR3: CASSIGTGMGQPQHF. The CDR3 coding sequence is TGTGCCAGTAGTATAGGGACAGGGATGGGTCAGCCCCAGCATTTT.

This chain joins TRBV6-1 and TRBJ2-1; 12 nucleotides match TRBD2. CDR1 and CDR2 from the germline V gene are MNHNS and SASEGT. The CDR3 loop spans 18 amino acids. V lost 1 base and J lost 3; bases outside the gene matches: 7. Written as DNA, the CDR3 is TGTGCCAGCAGTGAAGAGTCTAGCGGGAGGGCCATCTACAATGAGCAGTTCTTC. It codes for CASSEESSGRAIYNEQFF.

The V gene is TRBV7-9, the J gene TRBJ1-1; D is uncertain. Trimming took 2 bases from V and 6 from J, leaving 22 bases between them. The CDR3 length is 17 residues. Germline values: CDR1 SEHNR, CDR2 FQNEAQ (reference sequence). The CDR3 spells CASSLIPAEGFGAEAFF. CDR3 DNA sequence: TGTGCCAGCAGCTTAATCCCGGCTGAGGGATTTGGGGCTGAAGCTTTCTTT.

The chain combines TRBV28 with TRBJ2-4; the D call may be TRBD1 or TRBD2 (6 bases each). Germline V CDR1 and CDR2: MDHEN, SYDVKM. The germline V and J ends were trimmed by 3 bases and 11 bases, with 20 bases remaining between them. The CDR3 runs to 15 residues. CDR3 residues: CASSLGGAMEWVQYF. The CDR3 DNA sequence: TGTGCCAGCAGTTTGGGGGGCGCAATGGAATGGGTTCAGTACTTC. The full variable domain, rest sourced from reference TRBV28 and TRBJ2-4, is DVKVTQSSRYLVKRTGEKVFLECVQDMDHENMFWYRQDPGLGLRLIYFSYDVKMKEKGDIPEGYSVSREKKERFSLILESASTNQTSMYLCASSLGGAMEWVQYFGAGTRLSVL.

This chain links TRBV2 with TRBJ1-1, with D uncertain. The CDR3 runs to 12 residues. Germline V lookup: CDR1 SNHLY, CDR2 FYNNEI. The V end lost 10 bases, the J end lost 1 base, and 10 bases lay between the germline ends. CDR3 in DNA: TGTGCCACCGAGGTTGGGAACACTGAAGCTTTCTTT. Its translation is CATEVGNTEAFF.

This clone was seen more than once but under ten times. This chain uses TRBV7-2 with TRBJ1-2; 7 positions match TRBD1. CDR3 size: 14 residues. Unmatched junction bases numbered 6, after V lost 4 bases and J lost 4 bases. In germline, CDR1 is SGHTA, CDR2 FQGNSA. The CDR3 bases are TGTGCCAGCAGCTCACAGGGGCAGAGCTATGGCTACACCTTC. Translation: CASSSQGQSYGYTF.

The rearrangement uses TRBV19 and TRBJ1-5; D not certain. V shed 4 bases and J shed 1 base, with 17 bases lying between them. The CDR3 runs to 17 residues. Looked up from germline, CDR1 is LNHDA and CDR2 is SQIVND (reference sequence). The CDR3 DNA is TGTGCCAGTAGTACCACTCATGGGTCCGGGAGCAATCAGCCCCAGCATTTT. Its translation is CASSTTHGSGSNQPQHF.

This CDR3 reads CASSKGTPRENTQYF. The CDR3 region has the DNA TGTGCCAGCAGCAAAGGGACACCAAGAGAGAATACGCAGTATTTT. The J gene is TRBJ2-3, the V gene TRBV5-6, with D tentatively TRBD1 (6 bases). CDR1 is SGHDT and CDR2 is YYEEEE in the germline V gene. The CDR3 has 15 residues. Trimming left V 4 bases short and J 7 bases short, with 19 bases between.